This T cell receptor beta chain is drawn from a study of a mutant IDH1 vaccine in newly diagnosed glioma. Looking at the study overall: Treated patients comprised around 60% males and around 40% females, mean age approximately 42 years. Receipt of radiotherapy, temozolomide, or both preceded the study, and most received both.

Libraries were prepared by immunoSEQ multiplex PCR; TCRdb keeps only in-frame clonotypes and omits some of them. The data contain 68,000 or so clones, roughly 78% of them singletons. Sample time point: baseline, week 1 (first vaccination visit). Treatment of the sample: pre-vaccination baseline after standard-of-care therapy. The donor cohort comprised cases of new WHO grade 3 or 4 IDH1-mutant, ATRX-lost astrocytoma. The CDR3 runs to 14 residues. CDR1 MNHEY and CDR2 SVGAGI come from the germline V gene. The V and J ends lost 8 bases and 7 bases respectively, with 20 bases between them. Points from the study as a whole: Pseudoprogression seemed unlinked to shifts in top peripheral T cell clonotypes.

Note on this clone: Its antigen is unknown.

J is TRBJ2-5 and V is TRBV6-5; D perhaps matches TRBD2 (5 bases). This receptor was obtained from a man aged 45-65 years with glioma. Source: PBMCs, taken from a glioma patient treated with radiotherapy, temozolomide or both. As DNA, the CDR3 is TGTGCCAGCCGGCCGGACTTGTCCGCCGTGACCCAGTACTTC. Translation gives CASRPDLSAVTQYF.